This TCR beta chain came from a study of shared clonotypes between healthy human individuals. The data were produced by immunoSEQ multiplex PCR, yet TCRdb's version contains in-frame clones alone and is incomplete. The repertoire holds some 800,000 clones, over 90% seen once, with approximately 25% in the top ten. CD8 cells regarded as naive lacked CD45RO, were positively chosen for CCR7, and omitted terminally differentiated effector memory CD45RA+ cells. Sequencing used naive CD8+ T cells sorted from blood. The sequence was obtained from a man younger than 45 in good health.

CDR3 nucleotide sequence: TGTGCCAGCAGTGAGTTCGGGGGTTCCAACGAGCAGTACTTC. Its protein product is CASSEFGGSNEQYF. The rearrangement joins TRBV6-4 to TRBJ2-7, with D maybe TRBD2 (6 bases). The CDR3 covers 14 residues. The germline V gene encodes CDR1 MRHNA and CDR2 SNTAGT. Trimming cost V 3 bases and J 5 bases, with 14 bases left between them.